This TCR beta chain stems from a study of blood T cell repertoires in COVID-19. Study context: Donors in the United States, Italy and Spain gave samples during acute or convalescent COVID-19. Sample material is recorded as cDNA or gDNA derived from T cells, B-cell-depleted T cells, or PBMCs.

Method: immunoSEQ multiplex PCR; TCRdb's copy keeps in-frame clones and lacks some. The sample carries 150,000 to 180,000 clones, roughly nine tenths recorded once. Per the germline V gene, CDR1 is MNHEY and CDR2 is SMNVEV (reference sequence). Trimming took 7 bases from V and 1 from J; bases not matched to a gene: 7. CDR3 size: 16 residues. The sample consisted of peripheral blood. The chain is built from TRBV27 and TRBJ1-6, with 7 bases fitting TRBD1. The sequence derives from a man aged 45-65 years with acute or convalescent COVID-19. CDR3 amino acids: CASKQTGDSYNSPLHF. The CDR3 coding sequence is TGTGCCAGCAAACAAACAGGGGATTCCTATAATTCACCCCTCCACTTT.